One TCR beta chain is described in this entry. One entry per CDR3 protein results from TCRdb running MiXCR on the RT-PCR reads. Of more than 550,000 distinct CDR3 sequences detected, about 11% appear once; the ten largest clones hold 11%. This sample is part of a study of response to subunit inactivated influenza vaccine. V dropped 5 bases and J dropped 4; count of bases not matched to a gene: 7. The CDR3 sequence is 16 residues long. Germline V gene sequence: CDR1 KGHSH, CDR2 LQKENI. The same data also contributed to another study, on T cells expressing NK-cell markers. That report notes: A 5'RACE template switching approach incorporating UMIs was used to make TCR beta cDNA. A handful of donors showed these clonotypes also leading the CD3+CD56-NKG2C+ fraction.

This sample comprised PBMCs from blood, obtained on the day of vaccination. The chain employs TRBV18 and TRBJ2-2; 10 bases map to TRBD1. The sequence came from a man aged 45-65 years who received an inactivated influenza vaccine. CDR3 amino acids: CASSIRQGAGTGELFF. In DNA, the CDR3 is TGTGCCAGCTCAATTCGACAGGGGGCAGGCACCGGGGAGCTGTTTTTT.